The present TCR beta chain was sequenced within a study of shared clonotypes between healthy human individuals. Study-wide context: The study enrolled a couple of women and a few men aged 18 to 49.

The CDR3 totals 14 residues. The V and J ends lost 5 bases and 8 bases respectively, with 15 bases between them. Per germline, CDR1 SGHTA and CDR2 FQGNSA. The assay was immunoSEQ multiplex PCR, and TCRdb's table has in-frame clones only and misses some. This table has over 950,000 clones, 70% to 85% appearing once. J is TRBJ1-4 and V is TRBV7-2, with no clear D. The TCR originated in a man younger than 35 in good health. Some clones in this sample may be carry-over from other donors' samples. The sequenced sample was memory CD4+ T cells from PBMCs. The subset here: CD45RA-negative fraction. CDR3 amino acids: CASSRLFAGEKLFF. In DNA, the CDR3 is TGTGCCAGCAGCAGACTCTTTGCGGGGGAAAAACTGTTTTTT.